Presented here are 26 T cell receptor beta chains from one specimen sequenced in a study of T cell responses to AZD1222 COVID-19 vaccine. Profiled with immunoSEQ multiplex PCR; TCRdb holds only in-frame clones, not every one. The sample has around 140,000 clones, over 90% seen once. Material: peripheral blood, obtained on day 0 of AZD1222 vaccination. These receptors were taken from an adult in good health.

This chain joins TRBV28 and TRBJ1-6; D is perhaps TRBD1 (6 bases). V shed 1 base and J shed 8 bases, with 12 bases lying between them. The CDR3 covers 15 residues. Per germline, CDR1 MDHEN and CDR2 SYDVKM. CDR3 sequence reads: CASSLSYREYSPLHF. The CDR3 DNA reads TGTGCCAGCAGTTTATCGTACAGGGAGTATTCACCCCTCCACTTT.

Here the CDR3 DNA reads TGTGCCAGCAGCTTCCCGGTTGAACCCCTCCACTTT. It encodes CASSFPVEPLHF. The chain carries TRBV13 and TRBJ1-6; D gene ambiguous. Trimming pared 3 bases from V and 12 bases from J, leaving 9 bases between. Germline CDR1 and CDR2: PRHDT and FYEKMQ (reference sequence). The CDR3 spans 12 residues.

The chain carries TRBV30 and TRBJ2-7; 7 nucleotides agree with TRBD2. The CDR3 runs to 16 residues. Trimming cost V 0 bases and J 1 base; bases outside gene matches: 9. Germline V gene sequence: CDR1 GTSNPN, CDR2 SVGIG (reference sequence). CDR3 residues: CAWSVTRDYQSYEQYF. The CDR3 DNA sequence: TGTGCCTGGAGTGTTACCCGGGACTACCAATCCTACGAGCAGTACTTC.

The chain has TRBV18 and TRBJ1-5, with D possibly being TRBD1 (6 bases). The V end was cut by 3 bases, the J end by 6 bases, with 12 bases between. The CDR3 spans 14 residues. The germline V gene has CDR1 KGHSH and CDR2 LQKENI. Here the CDR3 DNA reads TGTGCCAGCTCACCGGAGGGGGGGCGTCAGCCCCAGCATTTT. Translating gives CASSPEGGRQPQHF.

This chain joins TRBV29-1 and TRBJ2-5, with 14 nucleotides matching TRBD2. The CDR3 is 14 residues long. V lost 8 bases, J lost 6 bases, and 8 bases stayed unmatched. Per the germline V gene, CDR1 is SQVTM and CDR2 is ANQGSEA. For the CDR3, the DNA is TGCAGCTCTGGGACTAGCGGGAGTCAGCAGACCCAGTACTTC. It is translated as CSSGTSGSQQTQYF.

This chain uses TRBV4-1 with TRBJ1-4, with D tentatively TRBD1 (5 bases). The length of the CDR3 is 15 residues. From germline, CDR1 is MGHRA and CDR2 YSYEKL. The V gene lost 0 bases and the J gene lost 4 bases, with 9 bases spanning the gap. In DNA form, the CDR3 reads TGCGCCAGCAGCCAAGAAGTACAGGATAATGAAAAACTGTTTTTT. Its protein product is CASSQEVQDNEKLFF.

This chain connects TRBV29-1 to TRBJ1-1, with 7 bases that match TRBD1. CDR1 SQVTM and CDR2 ANQGSEA come from the germline V gene. V was clipped by 5 bases and J by 5 bases; unmatched bases: 11. This CDR3 has 14 residues. CDR3 sequence (DNA): TGCAGCGTTCTCGGGACAGCGTTAGGTACTGAAGCTTTCTTT. Its translation: CSVLGTALGTEAFF.

The gene calls are TRBV6-1 and TRBJ1-5; no definite D call. Per the germline V gene, CDR1 is MNHNS and CDR2 is SASEGT. The CDR3 consists of 15 residues. V was trimmed by 2 bases and J by 1 base, leaving 9 bases between them. Here the CDR3 reads CASSEQFGSNQPQHF. The CDR3 DNA reads as TGTGCCAGCAGTGAACAGTTCGGGAGCAATCAGCCCCAGCATTTT.

The chain uses TRBV12-3 or TRBV12-4 and TRBJ2-1; D not certain. The V and J ends lost 4 bases and 6 bases respectively, with 7 bases between them. This CDR3 is built from 12 residues. CDR3 sequence (DNA): TGTGCCAGCAGTTCCAGGAGCAATGAGCAGTTCTTC. It translates to CASSSRSNEQFF.

The CDR3 reads CSVEGGQSYEQYF. The CDR3 nucleotides read TGCAGCGTTGAAGGGGGACAGTCCTACGAGCAGTACTTC. J is TRBJ2-7 and V is TRBV29-1; 7 bases line up with TRBD1. The CDR3 runs 13 residues. Germline trimming cut 1 base from V and 1 base from J; bases unmatched to any gene: 1. The germline V gene has CDR1 SQVTM and CDR2 ANQGSEA.

The DNA for the CDR3 is TGTGCCTGGAACCTGCCGAGCTCCTACAATGAGCAGTTCTTC. As protein: CAWNLPSSYNEQFF. The V gene is TRBV30, the J gene TRBJ2-1; no firm D call. The CDR3 spans 14 residues. Germline V gene data show CDR1 as GTSNPN and CDR2 as SVGIG (reference sequence). Deletions cut 4 bases from V and 0 bases from J, with 10 bases between.

This sequence joins TRBV5-1 and TRBJ2-2; unclear D gene. The CDR3 totals 13 residues. V lost 0 bases to trimming and J lost 3 bases, with 3 bases between them. Germline CDR1 and CDR2: SGHRS and YFSETQ. CDR3 sequence reads: CASSLGHTGELFF. The CDR3 DNA reads as TGCGCCAGCAGCTTGGGCCACACCGGGGAGCTGTTTTTT.

The table lists this clone with a count of one. DNA of the CDR3: TGCGCCAGCAGCCCCTTGAGGGATGGCAGCGAGCAGTACTTC. Translation: CASSPLRDGSEQYF. The V call is TRBV5-1, the J call TRBJ2-7, with D possibly being TRBD2 (5 bases). The CDR3 is made up of 14 amino acids. Germline CDR1 and CDR2: SGHRS and YFSETQ. Trimming cost V 4 bases and J 6 bases, with 17 bases left between them.

The chain couples TRBV9 to TRBJ2-1, with D uncertain. V gave up 0 bases and J gave up 10 bases, with 17 bases separating them. The CDR3 runs 15 residues. Germline V gene lookup returns CDR1 SGDLS and CDR2 YYNGEE. CDR3 sequence: CASSVGAGPIGEQFF. DNA of the CDR3: TGTGCCAGCAGCGTAGGAGCCGGGCCCATAGGGGAGCAGTTCTTC.

The chain links TRBV19 to TRBJ1-3; weak D call: TRBD1 (6 bases). V was shortened by 6 bases and J by 0 bases, with 12 bases between the two germline ends. The CDR3 loop spans 15 amino acids. Germline lookup yields CDR1 LNHDA and CDR2 SQIVND (reference sequence). The CDR3 spells CASRRMDSSGNTIYF. The CDR3 nucleotides read TGTGCCAGTAGACGGATGGACAGCTCTGGAAACACCATATATTTT.

The rearrangement uses TRBV6-1 and TRBJ2-7; possibly TRBD2 for D (5 bases). CDR1 is MNHNS and CDR2 is SASEGT in the germline V gene. Between the trimmed V and J ends, which lost 1 base and 2 bases, there was a span of 12 bases. The CDR3 has 15 amino acids. The CDR3 DNA reads as TGTGCCAGCAGTGAAGTCTGGGGTAGCGCCTACGAGCAGTACTTC. This encodes CASSEVWGSAYEQYF.

The rearrangement uses TRBV18 and TRBJ1-5, with 9 bases lining up with TRBD1. Germline trimming cut 5 bases from V and 5 bases from J; bases unmatched to any gene: 4. The CDR3 spans 14 residues. Germline CDR1 KGHSH, CDR2 LQKENI. The CDR3 DNA is TGTGCCAGCTCATATACAGGGGGCGATCAGCCCCAGCATTTT. It is translated as CASSYTGGDQPQHF.

This clone was found a few times. The V gene is TRBV5-4, the J gene TRBJ2-5; TRBD1 matches 9 bases. The V and J ends lost 4 bases and 1 base, in that order; junction bases with no gene match: 8. Germline CDR1 and CDR2: SGHNT and YYREEE (reference sequence). This CDR3 is built from 16 residues. The CDR3 reads CASSPPPGQGQETQYF. The CDR3 DNA reads TGTGCCAGCAGCCCTCCTCCGGGACAGGGCCAAGAGACCCAGTACTTC.

The CDR3 DNA reads TGTGCCAGCAGCCTAGCGTGGGCGGGACACAATGAGCAGTTCTTC. It codes for CASSLAWAGHNEQFF. The rearrangement joins TRBV11-2 to TRBJ2-1; perhaps TRBD2 as D (6 bases). Deletions cut 5 bases from V and 5 bases from J, with 16 bases between. This CDR3 region has 15 residues. CDR1 SGHAT and CDR2 FQNNGV come from the germline V gene.

J is TRBJ1-5 and V is TRBV19; D call uncertain. V dropped 3 bases and J dropped 5 bases, with 8 bases sitting between them. Germline V CDR1 and CDR2: LNHDA, SQIVND (reference sequence). The CDR3 is 13 residues long. CDR3 DNA: TGTGCCAGTAGTATGTATGTTCATCAGCCCCAGCATTTT. Its translation is CASSMYVHQPQHF. Using reference TRBV19 and TRBJ1-5 for the parts outside the CDR3, the full variable domain is DGGITQSPKYLFRKEGQNVTLSCEQNLNHDAMYWYRQDPGQGLRLIYYSQIVNDFQKGDIAEGYSVSREKKESFPLTVTSAQKNPTAFYLCASSMYVHQPQHFGDGTRLSIL.

The chain joins TRBV28 to TRBJ1-6, with D possibly being TRBD1 (5 bases). CDR3 length: 16 residues. V lost 6 bases and J 9 bases, leaving 21 bases between the germline ends. Germline V gene lookup returns CDR1 MDHEN and CDR2 SYDVKM. The CDR3 here is CASSSPSRAEGSPLHF. The CDR3 coding sequence is TGTGCCAGCAGCTCCCCAAGCAGGGCAGAAGGTTCACCCCTCCACTTT.

Turning to this clone: The sample contains more than one DNA sequence encoding this CDR3. V and J are TRBV10-3 and TRBJ2-7; D remains ambiguous. The CDR3 consists of 11 residues. V lost 1 base and J 6 bases, leaving 4 bases between the germline ends. Germline CDR1 reads ENHRY; CDR2 reads SYGVKD. CDR3 coding DNA: TGTGCCATCAGTGAGTTAGGCGAGCAGTACTTC. It codes for CAISELGEQYF.

The chain uses TRBV29-1 and TRBJ2-3; 7 nucleotides line up with TRBD1. Per germline, CDR1 SQVTM and CDR2 ANQGSEA. The CDR3 loop spans 13 amino acids. V lost 3 bases to trimming and J lost 5 bases; unmatched junction nucleotides: 5. The chain's CDR3 is CSVDLTGQDTQYF. Written as DNA, the CDR3 is TGCAGCGTTGATCTGACAGGGCAAGATACGCAGTATTTT.

This clone showed up just a few times. The chain employs TRBV19 and TRBJ1-5; 8 nucleotides agree with TRBD1. Germline CDR1 LNHDA, CDR2 SQIVND (reference sequence). Losses at the gene ends were 1 base for V and 4 bases for J; bases not matched to a gene: 9. CDR3 size: 17 residues. CDR3 sequence (DNA): TGTGCCAGTAGTATAGTGTGGACAGGGAAGGGTAATCAGCCCCAGCATTTT. It translates to CASSIVWTGKGNQPQHF. Full variable domain (rest looked up from reference TRBV19 and TRBJ1-5): DGGITQSPKYLFRKEGQNVTLSCEQNLNHDAMYWYRQDPGQGLRLIYYSQIVNDFQKGDIAEGYSVSREKKESFPLTVTSAQKNPTAFYLCASSIVWTGKGNQPQHFGDGTRLSIL.

The chain links TRBV27 to TRBJ2-7; D possibly matches TRBD1 or TRBD2 (5 bases each). Germline CDR1 MNHEY, CDR2 SMNVEV (reference sequence). The CDR3 has 14 residues. Trimming cost V 3 bases and J 7 bases, with 16 bases left between them. CDR3 sequence (DNA): TGTGCCAGCAGTTTTGCTATTATCGGGGCAGAGCAGTACTTC. Encoded protein: CASSFAIIGAEQYF.

V and J are TRBV7-8 and TRBJ1-2; the D gene is possibly TRBD1 (6 bases). The CDR3 is made up of 14 amino acids. Trimming took 5 bases from V and 4 from J, leaving 14 bases between them. Per the germline V gene, CDR1 is SGHVS and CDR2 is FQNEAQ. CDR3 sequence reads: CASSGGLDTYGYTF. The CDR3 coding sequence is TGTGCCAGCAGCGGGGGGCTAGATACCTATGGCTACACCTTC. Complete variable domain (other parts from reference TRBV7-8 and TRBJ1-2): GAGVSQSPRYKVAKRGQDVALRCDPISGHVSLFWYQQALGQGPEFLTYFQNEAQLDKSGLPSDRFFAERPEGSVSTLKIQRTQQEDSAVYLCASSGGLDTYGYTFGSGTRLTVV.